This entry describes one T cell receptor (beta chain). Antigen specificity is unknown. These data originate in a study of OX40 agonist ivuxolimab in advanced cancers. Study outcomes and limitations: At 0.1 to 3.0 mg/kg, CD4+ and CD8+ blood T cells expanded clonally by week 6.

This table comes from immunoSEQ multiplex PCR, and its TCRdb copy is limited to in-frame clones, with some not included. This table holds tens of thousands of clones, around nine tenths found once. J gave up 4 bases and V 5 bases, and 5 bases lay outside the gene matches. The length of the CDR3 is 14 residues. Per germline, CDR1 SGHAT and CDR2 FQNNGV. This specimen consisted of CD4+ or CD8+ T cells sorted from blood, obtained in a trial of the OX40 agonist ivuxolimab. The rearrangement joins TRBV11-2 to TRBJ2-7; 10 bases fit TRBD1. This receptor was obtained from an adult with an advanced solid tumor such as melanoma, head and neck, liver or kidney cancer. The CDR3, as DNA: TGTGCCAGCAGCATCGGACAGGGGGGGTACGAGCAGTACTTC. The encoded protein is CASSIGQGGYEQYF.